The 3 T cell receptor beta chains in this list originate from one sample, sequenced in a study of CD8+CD57+ T cells in acquired aplastic anemia. Genomic DNA served as template for TCR beta VDJ and CDR3 profiling. TCRdb re-called the reads with MiXCR, one entry per CDR3 protein. The table shows about 210,000 distinct CDR3 sequences, with roughly 55% occurring only once. Sequencing input: sorted CD4+, CD8+, or CD8+CD57+ T cells (not recorded which) from PBMCs. Receptor source: a human donor in good health.

This clonotype was recorded at least ten times. This chain joins TRBV6-2 or TRBV6-3 and TRBJ2-7; D may be TRBD2 (6 bases). Per the germline V gene, CDR1 is MNHEY and CDR2 is SVGEGT. This CDR3 comprises 15 residues. Deletions cut 5 bases from V and 2 bases from J, with 16 bases between. CDR3 sequence: CASSPTRGTAYEQYF. The CDR3, as DNA: TGTGCCAGCAGTCCGACCCGGGGGACCGCCTACGAGCAGTACTTC.

This clonotype was seen many times. V is TRBV10-2 and J is TRBJ2-2; D remains ambiguous. The CDR3 covers 12 residues. Per germline, CDR1 WSHSY and CDR2 SAAADI. The V end lost 4 bases, the J end lost 5 bases, and 5 bases lay between the germline ends. The CDR3 sequence is CASSAPTGELFF. Written as DNA, the CDR3 is TGCGCCAGCAGTGCCCCTACCGGGGAGCTGTTTTTT.

In its sample, this clonotype was seen many times. The gene calls are TRBV29-1 and TRBJ2-1; D uncertain. Trimming stripped 4 bases from V and 5 bases from J, with 12 bases between. Per the germline V gene, CDR1 is SQVTM and CDR2 is ANQGSEA. The CDR3 sequence is 13 residues long. The chain's CDR3 is CSVAEINNNEQFF. For the CDR3, the DNA is TGCAGCGTTGCAGAGATTAATAACAATGAGCAGTTCTTC.